This entry lists 30 T cell receptor beta chains sequenced from one sample in a study of blood T cell repertoires in COVID-19. Only in-frame clones appear in the TCRdb table, and some are missing; sequencing was by immunoSEQ multiplex PCR. The sample records about 290,000 clones, 75% to 90% being singletons. Sequenced input: peripheral blood. The receptors here all came from a woman aged 40 to 50 who had recovered from COVID-19.

The rearrangement links TRBV29-1 to TRBJ2-5; D call uncertain. Germline CDR1 SQVTM, CDR2 ANQGSEA. Trimming left V 7 bases short and J 2 bases short, with 17 bases between. The CDR3 has 14 amino acids. DNA of the CDR3: TGCAGCGCCGACCCACGCGGTCCACAAGAGACCCAGTACTTC. This codes for CSADPRGPQETQYF. The variable domain in full, completed from reference TRBV29-1 and TRBJ2-5, reads SAVISQKPSRDICQRGTSLTIQCQVDSQVTMMFWYRQQPGQSLTLIATANQGSEATYESGFVIDKFPISRPNLTFSTLTVSNMSPEDSSIYLCSADPRGPQETQYFGPGTRLLVL.

The rearrangement links TRBV30 to TRBJ2-2, with TRBD2 identical over 8 bases. V lost 5 bases, J lost 2 bases, and 4 bases stayed unmatched. CDR3 size: 14 residues. Germline-derived CDR1 and CDR2 are GTSNPN and SVGIG (reference sequence). The DNA of the CDR3 is TGTGCCTGGGGAGCGGGGGTAAACACCGGGGAGCTGTTTTTT. Translation gives CAWGAGVNTGELFF.

The rearrangement joins TRBV21-1 to TRBJ2-5; the D call TRBD2 from the table was never checked on the DNA. TRBV21-1 is a listed pseudogene. The CDR3 covers 15 residues. CDR3 amino acids: CASSVIAGDYETQYF. The CDR3 coding sequence is TGTGCCAGCAGCGTTATAGCGGGAGATTATGAGACCCAGTACTTC.

The CDR3 region is CASSAAGPTDTQYF. The CDR3 DNA is TGTGCCAGCAGCGCAGCGGGCCCCACAGATACGCAGTATTTT. This chain uses TRBV11-2 with TRBJ2-3; D is perhaps TRBD2 (6 bases). Trimming took off 5 bases at V and 2 bases at J, with 11 bases between the two ends. CDR3 length: 14 amino acids. Germline assignment: CDR1 SGHAT and CDR2 FQNNGV.

The rearrangement uses TRBV7-2 and TRBJ2-7; 10 bases agree with TRBD1. With 7 bases clipped from V and 2 bases from J, the junction kept 8 bases outside the gene matches. CDR1 and CDR2 (germline): SGHTA, FQGNSA. CDR3 size: 15 residues. CDR3 region: CASTTTGTGAYEQYF. The CDR3 DNA reads TGTGCCAGCACCACGACCGGGACAGGGGCCTACGAGCAGTACTTC.

Only one count was recorded for this clone. V and J are TRBV7-9 and TRBJ1-5; a possible D gene is TRBD1 (5 bases). Per the germline V gene, CDR1 is SEHNR and CDR2 is FQNEAQ (reference sequence). Deletions cut 4 bases from V and 0 bases from J, with 13 bases between. The CDR3 has 16 residues. CDR3 nucleotides: TGTGCCAGCAGCTCGACCGCGGGGCATAGCAATCAGCCCCAGCATTTT. Translating gives CASSSTAGHSNQPQHF.

The chain links TRBV5-4 to TRBJ2-3, with D uncertain. Germline V gene sequence: CDR1 SGHNT, CDR2 YYREEE (reference sequence). V was clipped by 2 bases and J by 0 bases, with 10 bases between them. The CDR3 covers 15 residues. DNA of the CDR3: TGTGCCAGCAGCTTCTCTAGTTCCAGCACAGATACGCAGTATTTT. Translated, it gives CASSFSSSSTDTQYF.

The J gene is TRBJ2-7, the V gene TRBV9; 9 positions match TRBD1. J gave up 4 bases and V 3 bases, and 5 bases lay outside the gene matches. Germline V gives CDR1 SGDLS, CDR2 YYNGEE. This CDR3 has 14 residues. CDR3 bases: TGTGCCAGCAGCGCGGGACAGGGTATTTACGAGCAGTACTTC. It encodes CASSAGQGIYEQYF.

This chain links TRBV27 with TRBJ1-1, with TRBD1 as a possible D gene (5 bases). V was shortened by 1 base and J by 4 bases, with 13 bases between the two germline ends. The germline V gene encodes CDR1 MNHEY and CDR2 SMNVEV (reference sequence). The CDR3 runs to 15 residues. The CDR3 region is CASSLFGAVATEAFF. In DNA, the CDR3 is TGTGCCAGCAGTTTATTTGGGGCGGTTGCCACTGAAGCTTTCTTT.

V is TRBV5-1 and J is TRBJ2-2, with 12 bases matching TRBD2. Germline-derived CDR1 and CDR2 are SGHRS and YFSETQ. The CDR3 totals 21 residues. Trimming removed 6 bases from V and 5 bases from J; junction bases left unmatched: 23. The CDR3 sequence: CASTILPLLPGLAGSTGELFF. The DNA of the CDR3 is TGCGCCAGCACCATACTTCCCCTTCTACCCGGACTAGCGGGATCGACCGGGGAGCTGTTTTTT.

This clone has more than one count but fewer than ten. The gene calls are TRBV28 and TRBJ1-5; D is unclear. V was pared by 3 bases and J by 5 bases, with 8 bases between. CDR1 is MDHEN, CDR2 SYDVKM, per germline. This CDR3 has 13 residues. The CDR3 nucleotides are TGTGCCAGCAGTTTGGGGAGGGATCAGCCCCAGCATTTT. Encoded protein: CASSLGRDQPQHF.

J is TRBJ2-2 and V is TRBV2; D perhaps matches TRBD2 (6 bases). The CDR3 is made up of 15 amino acids. Germline CDR1 and CDR2: SNHLY and FYNNEI. V shed 2 bases and J shed 6 bases, with 13 bases lying between them. CDR3 DNA sequence: TGTGCCAGCAGTGAATTTGGGACTGAGGCCGGGGAGCTGTTTTTT. It translates to CASSEFGTEAGELFF.

This chain joins TRBV3-1 (or the pseudogene TRBV3-2) and TRBJ2-2; 8 positions match TRBD1. The CDR3 has 14 residues. Germline values: CDR1 LGHDT, CDR2 YNNKEL (reference sequence). Unmatched junction bases numbered 4, after V lost 4 bases and J lost 6 bases. The CDR3 DNA reads TGTGCCAGCAGCCCGGACAGGGTGGCCGGGGAGCTGTTTTTT. This encodes CASSPDRVAGELFF.

The rearrangement links TRBV9 to TRBJ1-1; a weak D match, TRBD1 (5 bases). Trimming shortened V by 1 base and J by 1 base, and 8 bases separated the two germline ends. Germline CDR1 SGDLS, CDR2 YYNGEE. This CDR3 region has 14 residues. The CDR3 loop reads CASSVTGENTEAFF. Here the CDR3 DNA reads TGTGCCAGCAGCGTAACAGGAGAGAACACTGAAGCTTTCTTT.

V is TRBV19 and J is TRBJ1-1, with TRBD1 identical over 7 bases. Unmatched junction bases numbered 3, after V lost 7 bases and J lost 1 base. This CDR3 spans 13 amino acids. Germline V gives CDR1 LNHDA, CDR2 SQIVND (reference sequence). The CDR3 DNA follows: TGTGCCAGTATTCACAGGGGGAACACTGAAGCTTTCTTT. Amino acids: CASIHRGNTEAFF.

The V gene is TRBV6-5, the J gene TRBJ2-2; no reliable D call. The CDR3 covers 13 residues. Germline V lookup: CDR1 MNHEY, CDR2 SVGAGI. V lost 3 bases and J lost 7, with 9 bases in between. Here the CDR3 DNA reads TGTGCCAGCAGTTATGGCCCATTCGGGGAGCTGTTTTTT. It is translated as CASSYGPFGELFF.

The chain carries TRBV5-1 and TRBJ2-1; 9 nucleotides match TRBD2. Germline V gene lookup returns CDR1 SGHRS and CDR2 YFSETQ. There are 16 residues in the CDR3. The V gene end was trimmed by 4 bases and the J gene end by 5 bases; junction bases not matched to a gene: 10. CDR3 in DNA: TGCGCCAGCAGCCTGGGTAGGACTAGCGATAACAATGAGCAGTTCTTC. Translated, it gives CASSLGRTSDNNEQFF.

The chain has TRBV7-8 and TRBJ1-1, with 8 bases that match TRBD1. Germline CDR1 SGHVS, CDR2 FQNEAQ. V lost 5 bases to trimming and J lost 6 bases; unmatched junction nucleotides: 14. The CDR3 covers 16 residues. The CDR3: CASSPGTGRPTAEAFF. The CDR3 nucleotides read TGTGCCAGCAGCCCTGGGACAGGACGACCTACGGCTGAAGCTTTCTTT.

The chain couples TRBV28 to TRBJ2-3, with D unresolved. The CDR3 is 11 residues long. Trimming pared 5 bases from V and 3 bases from J, leaving 3 bases between. Germline V gives CDR1 MDHEN, CDR2 SYDVKM. CDR3 DNA sequence: TGTGCCAGCAGTCTAACAGATACGCAGTATTTT. Its protein product is CASSLTDTQYF.

V usage is TRBV14 and J usage is TRBJ2-7; perhaps TRBD1 as D (5 bases). The CDR3 sequence is 15 residues long. Germline lookup yields CDR1 SGHDN and CDR2 FVKESK. Trimming removed 0 bases from V and 5 bases from J, with 14 bases in between. The CDR3 is CASSQEGQGAHEQYF. The DNA of the CDR3 is TGTGCCAGCAGCCAAGAGGGGCAGGGCGCACACGAGCAGTACTTC.

The rearrangement joins TRBV6-5 to TRBJ1-5; perhaps TRBD1 as D (5 bases). The length of the CDR3 is 14 residues. Trimming stripped 8 bases from V and 0 bases from J, with 11 bases between. Germline V gives CDR1 MNHEY, CDR2 SVGAGI. Written as DNA, the CDR3 is TGTGCCAGCGGGGCACCCTATAGCAATCAGCCCCAGCATTTT. It encodes CASGAPYSNQPQHF.

The chain is built from TRBV7-9 and TRBJ2-3, with D unclear. From germline, CDR1 is SEHNR and CDR2 FQNEAQ (reference sequence). V lost 3 bases to trimming and J lost 1 base, with 14 bases between them. The length of the CDR3 is 16 residues. The chain's CDR3 is CASSFPGSRGTDTQYF. CDR3 DNA sequence: TGTGCCAGCAGCTTCCCCGGGTCACGAGGCACAGATACGCAGTATTTT.

The chain joins TRBV29-1 to TRBJ2-1; the D gene is possibly TRBD2 (6 bases). Germline V gene lookup returns CDR1 SQVTM and CDR2 ANQGSEA. The CDR3 has 13 amino acids. V was clipped by 3 bases and J by 7 bases, with 13 bases between them. The CDR3, as DNA: TGCAGCGTTGACGTAGCGGTCCGGAATGAGCAGTTCTTC. Protein: CSVDVAVRNEQFF.

This sequence joins TRBV29-1 and TRBJ2-7; 7 bases map to TRBD1. Germline V gene sequence: CDR1 SQVTM, CDR2 ANQGSEA. Germline trimming cut 4 bases from V and 5 bases from J; bases unmatched to any gene: 5. The CDR3 contains 12 residues. The DNA of the CDR3 is TGCAGCGTTGTCGTGACAGGGCACGAGCAGTACTTC. Encoded protein: CSVVVTGHEQYF.

This chain uses TRBV9 with TRBJ2-3, with D possibly matching TRBD1 (6 bases). V lost 0 bases and J 6 bases, leaving 11 bases between the germline ends. CDR1 and CDR2 from the germline V gene are SGDLS and YYNGEE. This CDR3 contains 14 residues. In nucleotides, the CDR3 is TGTGCCAGCAGCGTAGGAGGGGGACCCGATACGCAGTATTTT. It codes for CASSVGGGPDTQYF.

V usage is TRBV3-1 (or the pseudogene TRBV3-2) and J usage is TRBJ2-3; no clear D. V lost 6 bases and J 2 bases, leaving 9 bases between the germline ends. The germline V gene encodes CDR1 LGHDT and CDR2 YNNKEL (reference sequence). The CDR3 is made up of 13 amino acids. CDR3 amino acids: CASSNSYTDTQYF. For the CDR3, the DNA is TGTGCCAGCAGTAACTCGTACACAGATACGCAGTATTTT.

The chain combines TRBV30 with TRBJ2-1, with TRBD1 as a possible D gene (6 bases). The germline gives CDR1 GTSNPN, CDR2 SVGIG (reference sequence). V was clipped by 5 bases and J by 2 bases, with 19 bases between them. This CDR3 has 16 residues. The CDR3 reads CAWVPGQGITYNEQFF. Here the CDR3 DNA reads TGTGCCTGGGTTCCGGGGCAGGGGATAACCTACAATGAGCAGTTCTTC.

The chain uses TRBV10-3 and TRBJ2-2, with 9 bases identical to TRBD2. The germline CDR1 and CDR2 sequences are ENHRY and SYGVKD. The CDR3 contains 15 residues. J was trimmed by 6 bases and V by 3 bases; bases with no gene match: 5. The CDR3 reads CAISDALAGPGELFF. In DNA form, the CDR3 reads TGTGCCATCAGTGACGCGCTAGCGGGACCCGGGGAGCTGTTTTTT.

This chain links TRBV6-5 with TRBJ2-7, with 10 nucleotides matching TRBD2. Trimming removed 5 bases from V and 1 base from J; junction bases left unmatched: 5. Germline CDR1 MNHEY, CDR2 SVGAGI. The CDR3 sequence is 15 residues long. CDR3 nucleotides: TGTGCCAGCAGTAGCGGACTAGCGGTGTCCTACGAGCAGTACTTC. Its protein is CASSSGLAVSYEQYF.

This clone was found once. The chain couples TRBV24-1 to TRBJ1-5; 9 bases match TRBD1. With 9 bases clipped from V and 1 base from J, the junction kept 9 bases outside the gene matches. The CDR3 has 16 residues. Germline V gene lookup returns CDR1 KGHDR and CDR2 SFDVKD. The CDR3 DNA follows: TGTGCCACCGGAGACAGGGGGATTGGAAGCAATCAGCCCCAGCATTTT. The encoded protein is CATGDRGIGSNQPQHF.